The rows below give T cell receptor beta chains drawn from one sample of a study of blood T cell repertoires in COVID-19. Repertoires were generated with immunoSEQ multiplex PCR, while TCRdb's copy carries only in-frame clones and drops some. Of 150,000 to 160,000 clones listed, approximately 86% are singletons. Material for sequencing was peripheral blood. The receptors originated from a man in his sixties with COVID-19, enrolled during active disease. Both conserved end residues are part of each CDR3. A D gene is named only where the DNA matches it firmly. Expanded clones get a size class; other rows say once, few or many, or leave the size out.

J gene	D gene	clone size	V gene	CDR3 DNA	CDR3 protein
TRBJ2-7	TRBD2	few	TRBV4-3	TGCGCCAGCAGCCACCGGACTAGCGGGCGGACCTACGAGCAGTACTTC	CASSHRTSGRTYEQYF
TRBJ2-3	-	-	TRBV7-8	TGTGCCAGCAGCTCCTATGCGAGAGGGACAGATACGCAGTATTTT	CASSSYARGTDTQYF
TRBJ2-4	TRBD2	-	TRBV5-1	TGCGCCAGCAGCCCGGACGGCGGGGGGTTAGCCAAAAACATTCAGTACTTC	CASSPDGGGLAKNIQYF
TRBJ1-2	TRBD1	-	TRBV3-1/TRBV3-2	TGTGCCAGCAGCCGGTTCCAGGGGGAAGGCTACACCTTC	CASSRFQGEGYTF
TRBJ1-1	-	-	TRBV5-5	TGTGCCAGCACCCGAGCATTACAGAGCCAAGCTTTCTTT	CASTRALQSQAFF
TRBJ1-5	-	-	TRBV6-5	TGTGCCAGCAGTACCTCAGGGGCGGGAGATCAGCCCCAGCATTTT	CASSTSGAGDQPQHF
TRBJ2-7	-	-	TRBV5-8	TGTGCCAGCAGACTCACAGGAAGCCTTTCCTACGAGCAGTACTTC	CASRLTGSLSYEQYF
TRBJ2-7	TRBD1	once	TRBV18	TGTGCCAGCTCACGGCTAAGGACAGGGGAGGGCGAGCAGTACTTC	CASSRLRTGEGEQYF
TRBJ1-6	TRBD1	-	TRBV6-5	TGTGCCAGCAGTTACTCGTTTGGGACAGGGCGGCCCCTCCACTTT	CASSYSFGTGRPLHF
TRBJ1-1	TRBD1	-	TRBV19	TGTGCCAGTAGTACCCTGGCCAGGGGGCCGGTCACTGAAGCTTTCTTT	CASSTLARGPVTEAFF
TRBJ2-5	-	-	TRBV5-4	TGTGCCAGCAGCTTCCGGGGAATCCAAGAGACCCAGTACTTC	CASSFRGIQETQYF
TRBJ2-2	TRBD2	-	TRBV6-7	TGTGCCAGCAGTTACTTGCTAGCGGGAGGGCCCGGGAACACCGGGGAGCTGTTTTTT	CASSYLLAGGPGNTGELFF
TRBJ1-1	-	-	TRBV7-6	TGTGCCAGCAGCTTAGCGTCCCAGGGTAACACTGAAGCTTTCTTT	CASSLASQGNTEAFF
TRBJ1-1	-	-	TRBV3-1/TRBV3-2	TGTGCCAGCAGCCAGTCGAGCTTGAACACTGAAGCTTTCTTT	CASSQSSLNTEAFF
TRBJ1-1	-	-	TRBV4-3	TGCGCCAGCAGCCAAGAAATTAGTGGGTTTCGGGTGAACACTGAAGCTTTCTTT	CASSQEISGFRVNTEAFF
TRBJ2-7	-	few	TRBV19	TGTGCCAGTAGTATCGGGTATTCCTACGAGCAGTACTTC	CASSIGYSYEQYF
TRBJ1-1	-	few	TRBV4-3	TGCGCCAGCAGCCAAGTCGGTACAGGGTACGGCGGAGCTTTCTTT	CASSQVGTGYGGAFF
TRBJ2-6	-	few	TRBV5-1	TGCGCCAGCAGCCCCCGTCCTGGGGCCAACGTCCTGACTTTC	CASSPRPGANVLTF
TRBJ2-1	-	-	TRBV19	TGTGCCAGTAGCATGCCCTTGAGGTACAATGAGCAGTTCTTC	CASSMPLRYNEQFF
TRBJ1-1	-	-	TRBV25-1	TGTGCCAGCAGTGTATTAACTGAAGCTTTCTTT	CASSVLTEAFF
TRBJ2-5	TRBD2	-	TRBV15	TGTGCCACCAGCAGATCCTGGGGGGGACAAGAGACCCAGTACTTC	CATSRSWGGQETQYF
TRBJ1-3	-	-	TRBV10-1	TGCGCCAGCAGTGATCGAGGGCAGAGCTCTGGAAACACCATATATTTT	CASSDRGQSSGNTIYF
TRBJ1-3	-	once	TRBV20-1	TGCAGTGCTAGTGATTCTTCGGGGGCTGGAAACACCATATATTTT	CSASDSSGAGNTIYF
TRBJ2-7	-	-	TRBV28	TGTGCCAGCAGTACAATCAGGGGGGTTAGGGTAGAGCAGTACTTC	CASSTIRGVRVEQYF
TRBJ2-1	TRBD2	-	TRBV6-5	TGTGCCAGCAGTTACCTGATAAGCGGGAGGTACAATGAGCAGTTCTTC	CASSYLISGRYNEQFF
TRBJ2-7	-	-	TRBV6-1	TGTGCCAGCAGTGAAGTCTTTAGCCCCCTCTACGAGCAGTACTTC	CASSEVFSPLYEQYF
TRBJ1-2	-	-	TRBV27	TGTGCCAGCAGTTTGGGCCCCTATAAGGCAGAGGGCTACACCTTC	CASSLGPYKAEGYTF
TRBJ1-1	TRBD1	few	TRBV29-1	TGCAGCGCAACGACAGGGGCCGGAAACACTGAAGCTTTCTTT	CSATTGAGNTEAFF
TRBJ1-1	-	-	TRBV6-6	TGTGCCAGCACCCTTATATCGAACACTGAAGCTTTCTTT	CASTLISNTEAFF
TRBJ1-1	-	few	TRBV7-3	TGTGCCAGCAGCCGTGAGACAAGCACTGAAGCTTTCTTT	CASSRETSTEAFF
TRBJ1-2	-	-	TRBV2	TGTGCCAGCAGGAGACAGATTTATGGCTACACCTTC	CASRRQIYGYTF
TRBJ1-2	-	many	TRBV7-9	TGTGCCAGCAGCTTAATGTCCGACTATGGCTACACCTTC	CASSLMSDYGYTF
TRBJ1-1	-	-	TRBV12-3/TRBV12-4	TGTGCCAGCAGCCGCGACCGGGAGGAAGCTTTCTTT	CASSRDREEAFF
TRBJ1-2	TRBD1	-	TRBV14	TGTGCCAGCAGCCAACAGGGACAGGGAGGTAAAGGCTACACCTTC	CASSQQGQGGKGYTF
TRBJ2-7	-	-	TRBV7-8	TGTGCCAGCAGCTTACAGGGGACTAACCCCTACGAGCAGTACTTC	CASSLQGTNPYEQYF
TRBJ1-2	-	-	TRBV12-3/TRBV12-4	TGTGCCAGCAGTTTAGTGAGTCTTCAGGACTACACCTTC	CASSLVSLQDYTF
TRBJ1-6	-	-	TRBV19	TGTGCCAGTAGTACTTCAGGGGTGATTTCACCCCTCCACTTT	CASSTSGVISPLHF
TRBJ1-2	-	-	TRBV4-1	TGCGCCAGCAGCCAAGATCTGAAGGGGAATGATAACTATGGCTACACCTTC	CASSQDLKGNDNYGYTF
TRBJ1-3	TRBD1	-	TRBV5-8	TGTGCCAGCAGCTTAGGGACAGGCGCCGATAGAAACACCATATATTTT	CASSLGTGADRNTIYF
TRBJ2-7	TRBD2	-	TRBV14	TGTGCCAGCAGCCCCCTAGCGGGTACGTCCTACGAGCAGTACTTC	CASSPLAGTSYEQYF
TRBJ2-1	TRBD1	-	TRBV18	TGTGCCAGCTCACCACTACGACAGGGTGAGCAGTTCTTC	CASSPLRQGEQFF
TRBJ2-2	-	-	TRBV27	TGTGCCAGCAGTTTACGCCGGGGCACCGGGGAGCTGTTTTTT	CASSLRRGTGELFF
TRBJ1-2	-	-	TRBV21-1	TGTGCCAGCAGCAGTCGGACAGACTACACCTTC	CASSSRTDYTF
TRBJ2-3	TRBD2	-	TRBV2	TGTGCCAGCAGTGAATGGGTTAGCGGGGATAGCACAGATACGCAGTATTTT	CASSEWVSGDSTDTQYF
TRBJ1-2	-	-	TRBV11-2	TGTGCCAGCAGCTTGGGCAGTGCTGGAGGCTACACCTTC	CASSLGSAGGYTF
TRBJ2-3	TRBD2	-	TRBV19	TGTGCCAGTAGTCTCCTAGCGGGAGCAGATACGCAGTATTTT	CASSLLAGADTQYF
TRBJ2-7	-	-	TRBV7-9	TGTGCCGGCGAACAATCCAGGGACGAGCAGTACTTC	CAGEQSRDEQYF
TRBJ2-1	TRBD1	-	TRBV7-8	TGTGCCAGCAGCTTAGCCCCCAGGGGGACCTACAATGAGCAGTTCTTC	CASSLAPRGTYNEQFF